This paragraph reports one TCR beta chain. This entry comes from a study of blood T cell repertoires in COVID-19. The CDR3 is made up of 16 amino acids. Germline values: CDR1 LNHDA, CDR2 SQIVND (reference sequence). V was clipped by 6 bases and J by 4 bases; unmatched bases: 10. The protocol was immunoSEQ multiplex PCR, while the TCRdb copy is restricted to in-frame clones and leaves out a portion. The table lists over 150,000 clones, 75% to 85% of them singletons. This sequence originates from a woman aged 60-75 years who had recovered from COVID-19. Sequences were obtained from PBMCs or T cells enriched from blood (not recorded which). V usage is TRBV19 and J usage is TRBJ1-4; 8 bases agree with TRBD1. The CDR3 DNA is TGTGCCAGTAGCCACTCCTGGGACAGGATTAATGAAAAACTGTTTTTT. It codes for CASSHSWDRINEKLFF. Complete variable domain (other parts from reference TRBV19 and TRBJ1-4): DGGITQSPKYLFRKEGQNVTLSCEQNLNHDAMYWYRQDPGQGLRLIYYSQIVNDFQKGDIAEGYSVSREKKESFPLTVTSAQKNPTAFYLCASSHSWDRINEKLFFGSGTQLSVL.